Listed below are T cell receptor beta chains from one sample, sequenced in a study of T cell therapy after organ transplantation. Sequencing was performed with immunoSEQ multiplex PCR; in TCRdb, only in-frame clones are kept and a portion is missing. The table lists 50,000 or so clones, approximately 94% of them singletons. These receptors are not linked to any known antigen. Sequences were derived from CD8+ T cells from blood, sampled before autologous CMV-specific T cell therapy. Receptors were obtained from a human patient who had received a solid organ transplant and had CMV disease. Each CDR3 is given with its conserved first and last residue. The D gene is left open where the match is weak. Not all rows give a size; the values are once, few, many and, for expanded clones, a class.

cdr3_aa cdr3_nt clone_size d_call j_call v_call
CASSWSSGGAREQYF TGCGCCAGCAGCTGGTCTAGCGGGGGGGCCCGCGAGCAGTACTTC NA TRBD2 TRBJ2-7 TRBV5-1
CASSLGPGELNYGYTF TGCGCCAGCAGCTTGGGACCGGGGGAACTTAACTATGGCTACACCTTC NA NA TRBJ1-2 TRBV5-1
CASSLFSGGETYNEQFF TGTGCCAGCAGCTTATTTAGCGGGGGGGAGACCTACAATGAGCAGTTCTTC NA TRBD2 TRBJ2-1 TRBV7-6
CASSLGTDTQYF TGTGCCAGCAGTTTGGGGACAGATACGCAGTATTTT NA NA TRBJ2-3 TRBV6-5
CASSLEVSNSYEQYF TGTGCCAGCAGCTTAGAGGTCAGTAACTCCTACGAGCAGTACTTC NA NA TRBJ2-7 TRBV11-1
CASSQETNSYNEQFF TGTGCCAGCAGCCAGGAGACGAACTCCTACAATGAGCAGTTCTTC NA NA TRBJ2-1 TRBV4-2
CASSPTGDYEQFF TGTGCCAGTAGCCCGACCGGGGACTACGAGCAGTTCTTC NA TRBD2 TRBJ2-1 TRBV19
CASSADSYGELFF TGTGCCAGCAGCGCCGACAGTTACGGGGAGCTGTTTTTT NA NA TRBJ2-2 TRBV9
CASMDNSYEQYF TGTGCCAGCATGGACAATTCCTACGAGCAGTACTTC once NA TRBJ2-7 TRBV25-1
CAGDRQTNTEAFF TGTGCCGGAGATCGGCAAACGAACACTGAAGCTTTCTTT NA NA TRBJ1-1 TRBV7-9
CASSPPVGTGGGETQYF TGTGCCAGCTCACCCCCCGTCGGGACAGGGGGCGGGGAGACCCAGTACTTC NA TRBD1 TRBJ2-5 TRBV18
CASSLADRGREKLFF TGTGCCAGCAGCTTGGCAGACAGGGGGCGTGAAAAACTGTTTTTT NA TRBD1 TRBJ1-4 TRBV7-9
CASSLQRGHEQYF TGTGCCAGCAGCTTACAAAGGGGGCACGAGCAGTACTTC NA TRBD1 TRBJ2-7 TRBV5-6
CASSPWDSSYEQYF TGTGCCAGCAGCCCTTGGGACAGTTCCTACGAGCAGTACTTC NA TRBD1 TRBJ2-7 TRBV9
CASALGTLAYEQYF TGTGCCAGCGCCTTAGGGACACTGGCCTACGAGCAGTACTTC NA NA TRBJ2-7 TRBV16
CASSLSGTDTQYF TGTGCCAGCAGCTTATCCGGCACAGATACGCAGTATTTT NA NA TRBJ2-3 TRBV7-3
CASRGSDEKLFF TGCGCCAGCAGAGGGTCGGATGAAAAACTGTTTTTT NA NA TRBJ1-4 TRBV5-1
CASSYVANTEAFF TGTGCCAGCAGTTACGTGGCTAACACTGAAGCTTTCTTT NA NA TRBJ1-1 TRBV6-5
CATEGQGVYGYTF TGTGCCACCGAGGGGCAGGGAGTCTATGGCTACACCTTC NA NA TRBJ1-2 TRBV15
CATSRGGLMNTEAFF TGTGCCACCAGCAGAGGGGGTCTCATGAACACTGAAGCTTTCTTT NA NA TRBJ1-1 TRBV15
CASSLVGGRILTDTQYF TGTGCCAGCAGCTTAGTTGGCGGGAGAATTCTGACAGATACGCAGTATTTT NA TRBD2 TRBJ2-3 TRBV11-2
CASSLTGAPSGANVLTF TGTGCCAGTAGTTTAACCGGGGCCCCCTCTGGGGCCAACGTCCTGACTTTC NA NA TRBJ2-6 TRBV19
CASKGHSGENTGELFF TGTGCCAGCAAGGGGCATTCGGGCGAGAACACCGGGGAGCTGTTTTTT NA NA TRBJ2-2 TRBV6-4
CASSLASYEQYF TGTGCCAGCAGCTTAGCCTCCTACGAGCAGTACTTC NA NA TRBJ2-7 TRBV13
CASSVVEYTTAETQYF TGTGCCAGCAGCGTAGTAGAGTACACGACGGCGGAGACCCAGTACTTC NA NA TRBJ2-5 TRBV9
CASSSSGQEAPSYNEQFF TGTGCCAGTAGTAGCTCGGGACAAGAAGCCCCCTCCTACAATGAGCAGTTCTTC NA NA TRBJ2-1 TRBV19
CASSVGDLYNEQFF TGTGCCAGCAGCGTAGGGGATCTGTACAATGAGCAGTTCTTC once NA TRBJ2-1 TRBV9